The clone carrying this T cell receptor (beta chain) has just a few counts. Its target is not known. The data derive from a study of Ad26.COV2.S vaccination and SARS-CoV-2 variants. CDR1 MNHNY and CDR2 SVGAGI come from the germline V gene (reference sequence). CDR3 length: 14 residues. V was shortened by 6 bases and J by 6 bases, with 15 bases between the two germline ends. This table comes from immunoSEQ multiplex PCR, and its TCRdb copy is limited to in-frame clones, with some not included. This table has approximately 150,000 clones, roughly 88% appearing once. General study points: Reportedly, after vaccination the spike-specific CD8+ and CD4+ T cell responses displayed substantial breadth. Analytic work on TCR breadth and depth might have understated the full extent of total T cell responses. Greater spike-specific TCR breadth was seen in vaccine recipients than in placebo recipients. Vaccinated and placebo-treated recipients had similar non-spike TCR breadth.

This sequence joins TRBV6-6 and TRBJ1-5; D is ambiguous. The sequence came from a human donor who had recovered from COVID-19. The material sequenced was peripheral blood, taken after recovery from COVID-19. The CDR3 DNA sequence: TGTGCCAGCAGAGAGACACCCGGCGGTCAGCCCCAGCATTTT. Translating it yields CASRETPGGQPQHF.